Listed here is a single T cell receptor (beta chain). Its antigen is currently unknown. These data originate in a study of shared clonotypes between healthy human individuals. Sequencing was performed with immunoSEQ multiplex PCR; in TCRdb, only in-frame clones are kept and a portion is missing. This table has around 2,000,000 clones, approximately 94% appearing once. From germline, CDR1 is PRHDT and CDR2 FYEKMQ (reference sequence). CDR3 length: 15 amino acids. V was clipped by 5 bases and J by 3 bases; unmatched bases: 5. Overall study results and limits: Only blood samples were collected, and tissue repertoires likely differ.

Naive CD8 cells comprised CD45RO-negative, CCR7-positively selected cells, excluding terminally differentiated effector memory CD45RA+ cells. Source material: naive CD8+ T cells from PBMCs. This receptor was identified in a man aged 18 to 35 in good health. Some clones in this sample may be carry-over from other donors' samples. The chain carries TRBV13 and TRBJ2-2; 8 positions agree with TRBD1. CDR3 sequence reads: CASSPDRADTGELFF. The CDR3 DNA follows: TGTGCCAGCAGCCCGGACAGGGCGGACACCGGGGAGCTGTTTTTT.